Below, 21 T cell receptor beta chains from the same sample are listed, as sequenced in a study of regulatory T cells in long-lasting Graves disease. The time point here: newly diagnosed GD, antithyroid drugs for less than 3 months. PBMC-derived RNA was used for the TCR library. Through Arm-PCR of CDR3 regions and iRepertoire HTBI primers, TCR beta libraries were built. One entry per CDR3 protein results from TCRdb running MiXCR on the multiplex PCR reads. This sample has 200,000 to 250,000 distinct CDR3 sequences, with about 19% found just once. The sequenced sample was peripheral blood mononuclear cells (PBMCs), obtained at new diagnosis, from a patient treated with antithyroid drugs. These receptors were taken from a female donor with Graves disease.

In regard to this clonotype: This may arise from a read error, as a much more abundant clone is one base away. The chain is built from TRBV5-1 and TRBJ2-7; maybe TRBD2 (7 bases). Trimming removed 0 bases at V and 6 bases at J, with 22 bases between. Germline V gene lookup returns CDR1 SGHRS and CDR2 YFSETQ. The CDR3 runs 17 residues. CDR3 sequence: CASSLDFGGAGFGEQYF. The CDR3 DNA sequence: TGCGCCAGCAGCTTGGATTTTGGGGGGGCAGGATTCGGCGAGCAGTACTTC. Combining the CDR3 with reference TRBV5-1 and TRBJ2-7 gives the whole variable domain KAGVTQTPRYLIKTRGQQVTLSCSPISGHRSVSWYQQTPGQGLQFLFEYFSETQRNKGNFPGRFSGRQFSNSRSEMNVSTLELGDSALYLCASSLDFGGAGFGEQYFGPGTRLTVT.

V gene TRBV7-2 combines with J gene TRBJ1-4; no definite D call. Trimming took off 2 bases at V and 2 bases at J, with 15 bases between the two ends. The CDR3 runs to 17 residues. CDR1 and CDR2 (germline): SGHTA, FQGNSA. The CDR3 region is CASSLRGTPPTNEKLFF. CDR3 bases: TGTGCCAGCAGCTTACGCGGTACCCCCCCTACTAATGAAAAACTGTTTTTT.

The chain recombines TRBV7-6 with TRBJ2-1; unclear D gene. Between the trimmed V and J ends, which lost 5 bases and 6 bases, there was a span of 8 bases. This CDR3 spans 12 amino acids. Looked up from germline, CDR1 is SGHVS and CDR2 is FNYEAQ. CDR3 sequence: CASSGRSNEQFF. The CDR3 nucleotides read TGTGCCAGCAGCGGCCGGTCCAATGAGCAGTTCTTC.

This clonotype appeared many times. The genes are TRBV9 and TRBJ1-5; D perhaps matches TRBD1 (5 bases). Trimming shortened V by 0 bases and J by 3 bases, and 10 bases separated the two germline ends. The CDR3 spans 15 residues. CDR1 is SGDLS and CDR2 is YYNGEE in the germline V gene. The CDR3 protein is CASSVGGVDNQPQHF. Written as DNA, the CDR3 is TGTGCCAGCAGCGTAGGAGGGGTAGACAATCAGCCCCAGCATTTT.

V and J are TRBV28 and TRBJ2-7, with D uncertain. Germline assignment: CDR1 MDHEN and CDR2 SYDVKM. The CDR3 consists of 13 residues. V dropped 8 bases and J dropped 6 bases, with 17 bases sitting between them. Written as DNA, the CDR3 is TGTGCCAGCGGTCATTTGGCAGGACGCGAGCAGTACTTC. Translating gives CASGHLAGREQYF.

As to this clonotype: One base away lies a much larger clone, so this may be a sequencing read error. The chain carries TRBV6-2 or TRBV6-3 and TRBJ2-7; 8 bases fit TRBD1. CDR1 MNHEY and CDR2 SVGEGT come from the germline V gene. This CDR3 is 17 amino acids long. The V segment lost 2 bases and the J segment 4 bases; nucleotides outside the gene matches: 13. CDR3 in DNA: TGTGCCAGCAGTTACGGGACAGGATTACCTAAACAGTACGAGCAGTACTTC. This translates into CASSYGTGLPKQYEQYF.

This clonotype came up many times. The chain has TRBV15 and TRBJ2-7; D not certain. V was pared by 1 base and J by 2 bases, with 12 bases between. The CDR3 has 15 residues. The germline V gene has CDR1 LNHNV and CDR2 YYDKDF (reference sequence). In DNA, the CDR3 is TGTGCCACCAGCAGAGTGGCCGGTTACACCTACGAGCAGTACTTC. It specifies CATSRVAGYTYEQYF.

This clonotype occurred many times. The rearrangement joins TRBV7-2 to TRBJ1-4, with unresolved D. V lost 2 bases, J lost 4 bases, and 8 bases lay in between. CDR1 SGHTA and CDR2 FQGNSA come from the germline V gene. This CDR3 has 14 residues. This CDR3 is CASSLSRNNEKLFF. The CDR3 coding sequence is TGTGCCAGCAGCTTATCCCGGAATAATGAAAAACTGTTTTTT. Filled out from reference TRBV7-2 and TRBJ1-4, the complete variable domain reads GAGVSQSPSNKVTEKGKDVELRCDPISGHTALYWYRQSLGQGLEFLIYFQGNSAPDKSGLPSDRFSAERTGGSVSTLTIQRTQQEDSAVYLCASSLSRNNEKLFFGSGTQLSVL.

This clonotype was detected many times. The chain carries TRBV7-2 and TRBJ2-2, with 8 nucleotides matching TRBD1. This CDR3 spans 14 amino acids. V was pared by 5 bases and J by 8 bases, with 7 bases of the junction left unmatched. Per germline, CDR1 SGHTA and CDR2 FQGNSA. CDR3 nucleotides: TGTGCCAGCAGCGCTCGACAGGGGTCAGGGGAGCTGTTTTTT. The encoded protein is CASSARQGSGELFF.

At least ten counts were recorded for this clonotype. This sequence joins TRBV2 and TRBJ2-1; possibly TRBD1 for D (6 bases). The J call may be mistaken, given a closer DNA end match to TRBJ2-5. CDR3 length: 13 amino acids. The germline V gene has CDR1 SNHLY and CDR2 FYNNEI. DNA of the CDR3: TGTGCCAGCATGCCGGACAGCGGAGAGACCCAGTACTTC. Translated: CASMPDSGETQYF.

This clonotype was seen many times. The chain carries TRBV7-6 and TRBJ1-1; tentatively, D is TRBD1 (5 bases). V was clipped by 5 bases and J by 1 base, with 11 bases between them. Germline V gives CDR1 SGHVS, CDR2 FNYEAQ. This CDR3 is 14 amino acids long. As DNA, the CDR3 is TGTGCCAGCAGCGTGTTTGACAGGAACACTGAAGCTTTCTTT. This sequence encodes CASSVFDRNTEAFF. Filled out from reference TRBV7-6 and TRBJ1-1, the complete variable domain reads GAGVSQSPRYKVTKRGQDVALRCDPISGHVSLYWYRQALGQGPEFLTYFNYEAQQDKSGLPNDRFSAERPEGSISTLTIQRTEQRDSAMYRCASSVFDRNTEAFFGQGTRLTVV.

This clonotype was recorded many times. The CDR3 nucleotides read TGTGCCAGTAGTATCTCCGGGACAGTTGAAGCTTTCTTT. It translates to CASSISGTVEAFF. The J gene is TRBJ1-1, the V gene TRBV19; TRBD1 matches at 7 bases. CDR3 length equals 13 residues. Germline CDR1 reads LNHDA; CDR2 reads SQIVND (reference sequence). The V segment lost 3 bases and the J segment 7 bases; nucleotides outside the gene matches: 5.

The chain carries TRBV7-9 and TRBJ2-5; either TRBD1 or TRBD2 may supply D (5 bases each). Per the germline V gene, CDR1 is SEHNR and CDR2 is FQNEAQ (reference sequence). This CDR3 comprises 15 residues. The V gene lost 3 bases and the J gene lost 6 bases, with 17 bases spanning the gap. As DNA, the CDR3 is TGTGCCAGCAGCTTCCCCGAAAGGGACGTGAAGACCCAGTACTTC. This sequence encodes CASSFPERDVKTQYF.

Concerning this clonotype: A read error may explain this, as a much larger clone is one base away. The rearrangement links TRBV6-5 to TRBJ1-1; D call uncertain. Germline CDR1 and CDR2: MNHEY and SVGAGI. V gave up 2 bases and J gave up 0 bases, with 13 bases separating them. CDR3 size: 16 residues. The CDR3 DNA follows: TGTGCCAGCAGTTACCCTTCCAAGGGATTGAACACTGAAGCTTTCTTT. This codes for CASSYPSKGLNTEAFF.

This clonotype occurred many times. This chain uses TRBV2 with TRBJ1-5; possibly TRBD1 for D (5 bases). V was cut by 7 bases and J by 1 base, with 14 bases left in between. CDR1 and CDR2 (germline): SNHLY, FYNNEI. The CDR3 loop spans 15 amino acids. CDR3 DNA sequence: TGTGCCAGCACCGAGGCCGGGGGGAGCAATCAGCCCCAGCATTTT. This codes for CASTEAGGSNQPQHF.

At least ten counts were recorded for this clonotype. This chain connects TRBV2 to TRBJ2-3, with 7 bases lining up with TRBD2. Germline loops: CDR1 SNHLY, CDR2 FYNNEI. The V gene end was trimmed by 7 bases and the J gene end by 4 bases; junction bases not matched to a gene: 14. The CDR3 spans 16 residues. The chain's CDR3 is CASNTEPGGGADTQYF. CDR3 coding DNA: TGTGCCAGCAATACGGAACCGGGAGGCGGGGCAGATACGCAGTATTTT.

This clonotype appeared many times. This chain links TRBV7-9 with TRBJ2-3; maybe TRBD2 (5 bases). Trimming stripped 5 bases from V and 2 bases from J, with 11 bases between. This CDR3 has 14 amino acids. Germline V gene lookup returns CDR1 SEHNR and CDR2 FQNEAQ (reference sequence). CDR3 sequence reads: CASSREPHTDTQYF. CDR3 nucleotide sequence: TGTGCCAGCAGCCGGGAACCGCACACAGATACGCAGTATTTT.

This clonotype was detected many times. The chain joins TRBV5-5 to TRBJ2-7, with unresolved D. CDR1 and CDR2 (germline): SGHKS, YYEKEE (reference sequence). Between the trimmed V and J ends, which lost 0 bases and 3 bases, there was a span of 7 bases. CDR3 length: 13 residues. The CDR3 nucleotides are TGTGCCAGCAGCTTGGCCGACGTCTACGAGCAGTACTTC. Translating gives CASSLADVYEQYF.

The table lists this clonotype with a few counts. The chain combines TRBV19 with TRBJ1-1; the match to TRBD1 covers 7 bases. The V and J ends lost 4 bases and 11 bases, in that order; junction bases with no gene match: 7. Germline V gene sequence: CDR1 LNHDA, CDR2 SQIVND (reference sequence). The CDR3 is 12 residues long. CDR3 sequence reads: CASSTRTGGAFF. The DNA for the CDR3 is TGTGCCAGTAGTACTCGGACAGGTGGGGCTTTCTTT.

This clonotype was counted ten times or more. The V gene is TRBV6-6, the J gene TRBJ2-1, with D maybe TRBD2 (7 bases). CDR1 and CDR2 from the germline V gene are MNHNY and SVGAGI (reference sequence). Trimming took off 0 bases at V and 7 bases at J, with 19 bases between the two ends. The CDR3 length is 17 residues. The CDR3 spells CASSYSGASGAENEQFF. CDR3 coding DNA: TGTGCCAGCAGTTACTCGGGGGCTAGCGGAGCGGAGAATGAGCAGTTCTTC.

Only one count was recorded for this clonotype. The chain joins TRBV7-9 to TRBJ2-7, with 7 bases lining up with TRBD1. CDR1 and CDR2 from the germline V gene are SEHNR and FQNEAQ (reference sequence). The CDR3 runs to 14 residues. V shed 0 bases and J 2 bases; nucleotides not matched to a gene: 1. CDR3 in amino acids: CASSLATGAYEQYF. The CDR3 nucleotides are TGTGCCAGCAGCTTAGCAACAGGGGCCTACGAGCAGTACTTC. The whole variable domain, remainder taken from reference TRBV7-9 and TRBJ2-7, is DTGVSQNPRHKITKRGQNVTFRCDPISEHNRLYWYRQTLGQGPEFLTYFQNEAQLEKSRLLSDRFSAERPKGSFSTLEIQRTEQGDSAMYLCASSLATGAYEQYFGPGTRLTVT.